These 14 T cell receptor beta chains originate from one sample sequenced in a study of control samples from healthy donors and cancer patients. Generated by immunoSEQ multiplex PCR, the TCRdb table keeps only in-frame clones and is missing some. The sample shows around 86,000 clones, approximately 90% of them seen only once. Sequenced material: PBMCs. The receptors were gathered from a woman in her sixties or seventies with head and neck cancer.

The chain recombines TRBV28 with TRBJ1-5, with 9 nucleotides matching TRBD1. The V and J ends lost 7 bases and 7 bases, in that order; junction bases with no gene match: 8. Germline V CDR1 and CDR2: MDHEN, SYDVKM. The CDR3 is 14 residues long. CDR3: CASNTGGGWQPQHF. CDR3 DNA: TGTGCCAGCAATACAGGGGGCGGATGGCAGCCCCAGCATTTT.

V usage is TRBV3-1 (or the pseudogene TRBV3-2) and J usage is TRBJ2-7; TRBD2 matches at 8 bases. The trim removed 1 base at V and 7 bases at J, leaving 9 bases unmatched. This CDR3 spans 15 amino acids. Per the germline V gene, CDR1 is LGHDT and CDR2 is YNNKEL (reference sequence). DNA for the CDR3: TGTGCCAGCAGCCAAGGCATAGCGGGACGGGATGAGCAGTACTTC. Residues: CASSQGIAGRDEQYF.

A note on this clone: The junction differs from germline at one of its ends, possibly a read error. V gene TRBV23-1 combines with J gene TRBJ2-1, with 10 bases fitting TRBD2. TRBV23-1 belongs to the ORF category, with a function that is uncertain. CDR3 length equals 19 residues. The CDR3 loop is CASREVPWASGSSSNEQFF. The CDR3 DNA sequence: TGCGCCAGCAGGGAGGTACCCTGGGCTAGCGGGAGTTCCTCCAATGAGCAGTTCTTC.

The gene calls are TRBV7-9 and TRBJ2-6; 7 nucleotides match TRBD1. V lost 5 bases, J lost 8 bases, and 6 bases stayed unmatched. The CDR3 is 14 amino acids. Germline V gene sequence: CDR1 SEHNR, CDR2 FQNEAQ (reference sequence). The CDR3 sequence: CASSERGGTNVLTF. In DNA form, the CDR3 reads TGTGCCAGCAGCGAAAGAGGGGGCACCAACGTCCTGACTTTC.

The chain is built from TRBV18 and TRBJ1-1; 7 positions match TRBD1. CDR3 length: 12 residues. The V gene's germline CDR1 is KGHSH and CDR2 LQKENI. The V and J ends lost 4 bases and 8 bases, in that order; junction bases with no gene match: 4. CDR3 region: CASSQTGAEAFF. As DNA, the CDR3 is TGTGCCAGCTCACAAACAGGGGCCGAAGCTTTCTTT.

The rearrangement links TRBV11-2 to TRBJ2-5; no clear D. Per germline, CDR1 SGHAT and CDR2 FQNNGV. CDR3 length: 14 amino acids. V lost 4 bases and J lost 5, with 14 bases in between. CDR3 DNA sequence: TGTGCCAGCAGCTCCGGTGGGATGTCGGAGACCCAGTACTTC. Its protein is CASSSGGMSETQYF. The variable domain in full, completed from reference TRBV11-2 and TRBJ2-5, reads EAGVAQSPRYKIIEKRQSVAFWCNPISGHATLYWYQQILGQGPKLLIQFQNNGVVDDSQLPKDRFSAERLKGVDSTLKIQPAKLEDSAVYLCASSSGGMSETQYFGPGTRLLVL.

CDR3 sequence reads: CASSPFYSGANVLTF. CDR3 nucleotide sequence: TGTGCCAGCAGCCCATTTTACTCTGGGGCCAACGTCCTGACTTTC. The chain recombines TRBV7-9 with TRBJ2-6; D unresolved. Looked up from germline, CDR1 is SEHNR and CDR2 is FQNEAQ (reference sequence). V lost 5 bases, J lost 0 bases, and 8 bases lay in between. The CDR3 is 15 residues long. Based on the CDR3 plus reference TRBV7-9 and TRBJ2-6, the full variable domain is DTGVSQNPRHKITKRGQNVTFRCDPISEHNRLYWYRQTLGQGPEFLTYFQNEAQLEKSRLLSDRFSAERPKGSFSTLEIQRTEQGDSAMYLCASSPFYSGANVLTFGAGSRLTVL.

V is TRBV10-3 and J is TRBJ1-1; D unresolved. Germline V gene sequence: CDR1 ENHRY, CDR2 SYGVKD. The germline V and J ends were trimmed by 3 bases and 2 bases, with 13 bases remaining between them. This CDR3 is built from 15 residues. The CDR3 is CAISEGPRGNTEAFF. The DNA for the CDR3 is TGTGCCATCAGTGAAGGGCCGCGGGGAAACACTGAAGCTTTCTTT.

Here the CDR3 DNA reads TGTGCCTGGGCCGGGGAGGGTGAAAAACTGTTTTTT. As protein: CAWAGEGEKLFF. This chain uses TRBV30 with TRBJ1-4; D call uncertain. This CDR3 comprises 12 residues. Germline V gene data show CDR1 as GTSNPN and CDR2 as SVGIG (reference sequence). The V end lost 5 bases, the J end lost 7 bases, and 11 bases lay between the germline ends.

The chain is built from TRBV19 and TRBJ2-5, with 8 nucleotides matching TRBD1. The V gene end was trimmed by 4 bases and the J gene end by 7 bases; junction bases not matched to a gene: 14. Germline V gives CDR1 LNHDA, CDR2 SQIVND (reference sequence). The CDR3 is made up of 16 amino acids. In nucleotides, the CDR3 is TGTGCCAGTAGTAGCCACCGGACAGGGAATTTGCCGACCCAGTACTTC. Encoded protein: CASSSHRTGNLPTQYF. The variable domain in full, with the rest retrieved from reference TRBV19 and TRBJ2-5, is DGGITQSPKYLFRKEGQNVTLSCEQNLNHDAMYWYRQDPGQGLRLIYYSQIVNDFQKGDIAEGYSVSREKKESFPLTVTSAQKNPTAFYLCASSSHRTGNLPTQYFGPGTRLLVL.

Written as DNA, the CDR3 is TGCGCCAGCAGTCAATTGGGGGAAATGAACACTGAAGCTTTCTTT. Amino acid sequence: CASSQLGEMNTEAFF. J is TRBJ1-1 and V is TRBV23-1, with D possibly TRBD1 on 5 matching bases. TRBV23-1 is given ORF status, its function remaining uncertain. This CDR3 has 15 amino acids. V lost 1 base, J lost 0 bases, and 9 bases lay in between.

The J gene is TRBJ1-1, the V gene TRBV27, with 8 bases lining up with TRBD1. The V and J ends lost 3 bases and 5 bases, in that order; junction bases with no gene match: 11. Germline loops: CDR1 MNHEY, CDR2 SMNVEV (reference sequence). CDR3 length equals 16 residues. The chain's CDR3 is CASSLRWTGRGTEAFF. The CDR3 coding sequence is TGTGCCAGCAGTTTGCGCTGGACAGGGAGGGGAACTGAAGCTTTCTTT.

The CDR3 DNA is TGTGCCAGCAGTCTCCAAAGGGAGCAGTTCTTC. Residues: CASSLQREQFF. The chain combines TRBV28 with TRBJ2-1; no clear D. Between the trimmed V and J ends, which lost 5 bases and 10 bases, there was a span of 9 bases. In germline, CDR1 is MDHEN, CDR2 SYDVKM. This CDR3 is 11 amino acids long. The whole variable domain, remainder taken from reference TRBV28 and TRBJ2-1, is DVKVTQSSRYLVKRTGEKVFLECVQDMDHENMFWYRQDPGLGLRLIYFSYDVKMKEKGDIPEGYSVSREKKERFSLILESASTNQTSMYLCASSLQREQFFGPGTRLTVL.

V usage is TRBV12-5 and J usage is TRBJ2-1, with 8 positions matching TRBD1. The V and J ends lost 1 base and 13 bases, in that order; junction bases with no gene match: 6. The CDR3 has 13 residues. The germline gives CDR1 LGHNT, CDR2 FRNRAP. CDR3: CASGLGNGQGQFF. DNA for the CDR3: TGTGCTAGTGGTTTGGGAAATGGACAGGGACAGTTCTTC.